One and the same sample provided the 32 T cell receptor beta chains below, sequenced in a study of circulating and synovial CD4+ cells in juvenile arthritis. Libraries were prepared by immunoSEQ multiplex PCR; TCRdb keeps only in-frame clonotypes and omits some of them. The table has around 35,000 clones, roughly 96% seen once. The specimen sequenced was CD4+ T cells from blood. The origin of the receptors is a human donor with juvenile idiopathic arthritis.

The J gene is TRBJ2-7, the V gene TRBV7-6; 7 nucleotides match TRBD1. The CDR3 covers 17 residues. V shed 1 base and J 7 bases; nucleotides not matched to a gene: 16. CDR1 SGHVS and CDR2 FNYEAQ come from the germline V gene. CDR3 region: CASSLVKGTDVSREQYF. The CDR3 DNA reads TGTGCCAGCAGCTTAGTTAAGGGGACAGACGTTTCGAGGGAGCAGTACTTC. Full variable domain (outside the CDR3, taken from reference TRBV7-6 and TRBJ2-7): GAGVSQSPRYKVTKRGQDVALRCDPISGHVSLYWYRQALGQGPEFLTYFNYEAQQDKSGLPNDRFSAERPEGSISTLTIQRTEQRDSAMYRCASSLVKGTDVSREQYFGPGTRLTVT.

The chain is built from TRBV2 and TRBJ2-5; TRBD1 aligns across 7 bases. Germline lookup yields CDR1 SNHLY and CDR2 FYNNEI. The CDR3 consists of 14 residues. V lost 8 bases to trimming and J lost 0 bases; unmatched junction nucleotides: 6. CDR3 amino acids: CASLPDRDQETQYF. The CDR3 DNA reads TGTGCCAGCCTCCCTGACAGGGACCAAGAGACCCAGTACTTC.

The V gene is TRBV7-9, the J gene TRBJ1-3, with 8 positions matching TRBD1. V dropped 1 base and J dropped 2; count of bases not matched to a gene: 7. Looked up from germline, CDR1 is SEHNR and CDR2 is FQNEAQ (reference sequence). CDR3 size: 17 residues. CDR3 residues: CASSLGDRTAPGNTIYF. CDR3 coding DNA: TGTGCCAGCAGCTTAGGGGACAGGACTGCTCCTGGAAACACCATATATTTT.

The rearrangement uses TRBV4-1 and TRBJ2-7; perhaps TRBD2 as D (6 bases). From germline, CDR1 is MGHRA and CDR2 YSYEKL. V shed 1 base and J shed 4 bases, with 14 bases lying between them. The CDR3 extends over 15 amino acids. CDR3 amino acids: CASSQVGEARYEQYF. In DNA form, the CDR3 reads TGCGCCAGCAGCCAAGTCGGGGAGGCTCGGTACGAGCAGTACTTC.

The chain recombines TRBV5-1 with TRBJ2-1; D perhaps matches TRBD2 (6 bases). The V gene lost 4 bases and the J gene lost 5 bases, with 19 bases spanning the gap. Germline CDR1 SGHRS, CDR2 YFSETQ. The CDR3 length is 16 residues. This chain's CDR3 is CASSRRSGGVDNEQFF. CDR3 coding DNA: TGCGCCAGCAGCCGTCGATCGGGCGGGGTGGACAATGAGCAGTTCTTC.

The V and J genes are TRBV6-5 and TRBJ2-7, with TRBD1 matching over 8 bases. CDR1 and CDR2 from the germline V gene are MNHEY and SVGAGI. CDR3 size: 15 residues. With V trimmed by 6 bases and J by 0 bases, 7 bases remained unmatched. CDR3 nucleotide sequence: TGTGCCAGCAGCCTTGGACAGGGAACCTCCTACGAGCAGTACTTC. Amino acids: CASSLGQGTSYEQYF.

The rearrangement uses TRBV2 and TRBJ1-1; TRBD1 matches at 9 bases. The CDR3 has 13 amino acids. V shed 8 bases, J shed 3 bases, and the junction held 4 bases outside the gene matches. CDR1 and CDR2 from the germline V gene are SNHLY and FYNNEI. The CDR3 coding sequence is TGTGCCAGCGCGGGACAGGGCTACACTGAAGCTTTCTTT. Protein: CASAGQGYTEAFF. The complete variable domain, with remaining parts taken from reference TRBV2 and TRBJ1-1, reads EPEVTQTPSHQVTQMGQEVILRCVPISNHLYFYWYRQILGQKVEFLVSFYNNEISEKSEIFDDQFSVERPDGSNFTLKIRSTKLEDSAMYFCASAGQGYTEAFFGQGTRLTVV.

The genes are TRBV5-1 and TRBJ1-2, with a possible D match to TRBD1 (6 bases). Germline-derived CDR1 and CDR2 are SGHRS and YFSETQ. This CDR3 comprises 14 residues. V lost 4 bases, J lost 0 bases, and 10 bases lay in between. The CDR3 DNA reads TGCGCCAGCAGCCTAGGACAGTCTAACTATGGCTACACCTTC. This sequence encodes CASSLGQSNYGYTF. Together with reference TRBV5-1 and TRBJ1-2, the CDR3 gives the full variable domain: KAGVTQTPRYLIKTRGQQVTLSCSPISGHRSVSWYQQTPGQGLQFLFEYFSETQRNKGNFPGRFSGRQFSNSRSEMNVSTLELGDSALYLCASSLGQSNYGYTFGSGTRLTVV.

The chain couples TRBV7-3 to TRBJ2-4, with TRBD2 identical over 14 bases. The CDR3 is 17 residues long. J was trimmed by 9 bases and V by 5 bases; bases with no gene match: 12. The V gene's germline CDR1 is SGHTA and CDR2 FQGTGA. The CDR3 reads CASSKSAGLAGGGIQYF. The CDR3 DNA reads TGTGCCAGCAGCAAGTCCGCTGGACTAGCGGGAGGAGGCATTCAGTACTTC.

V gene TRBV19 combines with J gene TRBJ1-2; D gene unclear. Trimming left V 3 bases short and J 2 bases short, with 7 bases between. The CDR3 runs 13 residues. CDR1 is LNHDA, CDR2 SQIVND, per germline (reference sequence). CDR3 loop: CASSMRANYGYTF. The CDR3 nucleotides read TGTGCCAGTAGTATGAGGGCCAACTATGGCTACACCTTC.

This clone came up once. The CDR3 carries no conserved terminal phenylalanine or tryptophan, so it likely arises from a read error. The chain employs TRBV9 and TRBJ1-2, with 11 bases matching TRBD1. The germline V gene has CDR1 SGDLS and CDR2 YYNGEE. V shed 3 bases, J shed 8 bases, and the junction held 12 bases outside the gene matches. This CDR3 spans 16 amino acids. CDR3 sequence (DNA): TGTGCCAGCAGCGGGGGCGCCGGGACAGGGGGAGGGGGCTACACCCTC. This sequence encodes CASSGGAGTGGGGYTL.

This chain joins TRBV15 and TRBJ2-2, with a tentative D call TRBD2 (5 bases). Germline lookup yields CDR1 LNHNV and CDR2 YYDKDF (reference sequence). Trimming stripped 0 bases from V and 4 bases from J, with 12 bases between. This CDR3 is 16 amino acids long. This chain's CDR3 is CATSRDFWGATGELFF. In nucleotides, the CDR3 is TGTGCCACCAGCAGAGATTTCTGGGGAGCCACCGGGGAGCTGTTTTTT.

About this clone: Other DNA sequences within the sample encode an identical CDR3. V usage is TRBV18 and J usage is TRBJ1-2; 7 bases line up with TRBD1. From germline, CDR1 is KGHSH and CDR2 LQKENI. Losses at the gene ends were 1 base for V and 5 bases for J; bases not matched to a gene: 7. The CDR3 is made up of 15 amino acids. Written as DNA, the CDR3 is TGTGCCAGCTCACCACTAGGGACAGAGGGTTATGGCTACACCTTC. Amino acids: CASSPLGTEGYGYTF.

CDR3 amino acids: CASSLGQGDSYEQYF. As DNA, the CDR3 is TGTGCCAGCAGCTTAGGACAGGGGGACTCCTACGAGCAGTACTTC. V and J are TRBV7-8 and TRBJ2-7; 9 bases map to TRBD1. V was clipped by 1 base and J by 0 bases; unmatched bases: 1. Germline V lookup: CDR1 SGHVS, CDR2 FQNEAQ. This CDR3 is built from 15 residues.

This sequence joins TRBV9 and TRBJ1-2; 7 nucleotides match TRBD1. CDR1 is SGDLS and CDR2 is YYNGEE in the germline V gene. The V gene end was trimmed by 0 bases and the J gene end by 3 bases; junction bases not matched to a gene: 5. There are 15 residues in the CDR3. The CDR3 loop reads CASSVEAGGYYGYTF. The CDR3 DNA reads as TGTGCCAGCAGCGTAGAGGCAGGGGGGTACTATGGCTACACCTTC.

V and J are TRBV11-3 and TRBJ2-3, with 16 bases aligning to TRBD2. The CDR3 extends over 16 amino acids. With V trimmed by 4 bases and J by 4 bases, 2 bases remained unmatched. CDR1 and CDR2 from the germline V gene are SGHNT and YENEEA. The CDR3 bases are TGTGCCAGCAGCTCGGGACTAGCGGGGGGGCCAGATACGCAGTATTTT. Its translation: CASSSGLAGGPDTQYF.

The chain uses TRBV10-1 and TRBJ2-7; 11 positions match TRBD2. V gave up 4 bases and J gave up 6 bases; unmatched junction bases: 5. From germline, CDR1 is WNHNN and CDR2 SYGVQD (reference sequence). This CDR3 is built from 14 residues. The CDR3 DNA follows: TGCGCCAGCAGTGCCCTAGCGGGGGGAGGCGAGCAGTACTTC. This gives the protein CASSALAGGGEQYF.

CDR3 in DNA: TGTGCCAGCAGCCGGACAGGGGATAGCAATCAGCCCCAGCATTTT. Protein: CASSRTGDSNQPQHF. The chain is built from TRBV25-1 and TRBJ1-5, with TRBD1 matching 9 bases. The CDR3 length is 15 residues. The V gene's germline CDR1 is MGHDK and CDR2 SYGVNS. V trimming: 6 bases; J trimming: 0 bases; junction bases outside the gene matches: 3.

The genes are TRBV5-1 and TRBJ2-1, with TRBD2 matching 10 bases. V shed 3 bases and J 0 bases; nucleotides not matched to a gene: 12. Germline CDR1 is SGHRS and CDR2 is YFSETQ. CDR3 length equals 19 residues. This CDR3 is CASSSRTSGARSSYNEQFF. CDR3 bases: TGCGCCAGCAGCTCTCGGACTAGCGGAGCCAGGAGCTCCTACAATGAGCAGTTCTTC.

This rearrangement joins TRBV6-5 to TRBJ1-2; possibly TRBD1 for D (5 bases). The CDR3 has 13 residues. Germline loops: CDR1 MNHEY, CDR2 SVGAGI. V was cut by 6 bases and J by 7 bases, with 15 bases left in between. The CDR3 sequence is CASSKGTGGGYTF. The CDR3 DNA follows: TGTGCCAGCAGCAAAGGAACAGGCGGTGGCTACACCTTC.

This sequence joins TRBV5-4 and TRBJ2-5; 7 bases map to TRBD1. Germline lookup yields CDR1 SGHNT and CDR2 YYREEE (reference sequence). The length of the CDR3 is 13 residues. With 9 bases clipped from V and 4 bases from J, the junction kept 9 bases outside the gene matches. DNA for the CDR3: TGTGCCACCAACAGGGGTAAGGGAGAGACCCAGTACTTC. It translates to CATNRGKGETQYF.

About this clone itself: At one boundary the junction diverges from the germline segment, which might be a read error. This chain joins TRBV7-7 and TRBJ2-1; D is possibly TRBD2 (6 bases). Looked up from germline, CDR1 is SSHAT and CDR2 is FNYEAQ (reference sequence). CDR3 size: 16 residues. CDR3 nucleotides: TGTGCTAGCAGTTCTACACTCGGGAGCTCCTACAATGAGCAGTTCTTC. Its translation is CASSSTLGSSYNEQFF.

The chain's CDR3 is CASSKGQSAYEQYF. The CDR3, as DNA: TGTGCCAGCAGCAAGGGACAGTCAGCCTACGAGCAGTACTTC. The rearrangement joins TRBV9 to TRBJ2-7, with 7 bases fitting TRBD1. With V trimmed by 4 bases and J by 2 bases, 6 bases remained unmatched. The CDR3 extends over 14 amino acids. Germline V gives CDR1 SGDLS, CDR2 YYNGEE.

This chain connects TRBV4-2 to TRBJ2-1; 10 nucleotides align to TRBD2. The CDR3 has 17 residues. Germline lookup yields CDR1 LGHNA and CDR2 YNFKEQ. The trim removed 6 bases at V and 9 bases at J, leaving 17 bases unmatched. As DNA, the CDR3 is TGTGCCAGCAGACGAATAGCGGGGGGAGGCCAGGGAGGTGAGCAGTTCTTC. Protein sequence: CASRRIAGGGQGGEQFF.

The chain carries TRBV11-2 and TRBJ1-1; no definite D call. This CDR3 region has 13 residues. The germline V gene encodes CDR1 SGHAT and CDR2 FQNNGV. Trimming stripped 1 base from V and 1 base from J, with 4 bases between. CDR3 sequence reads: CASSLAGNTEAFF. DNA of the CDR3: TGTGCCAGCAGCTTAGCGGGGAACACTGAAGCTTTCTTT.

The chain links TRBV7-2 to TRBJ2-3, with 12 bases matching TRBD2. The germline V gene encodes CDR1 SGHTA and CDR2 FQGNSA. The CDR3 is 16 residues long. V lost 3 bases to trimming and J lost 2 bases; unmatched junction nucleotides: 3. CDR3 sequence: CASSFRLAGATDTQYF. CDR3 sequence (DNA): TGTGCCAGCAGCTTTAGACTAGCGGGGGCCACAGATACGCAGTATTTT.

CDR3 sequence: CASSPDPPGRALDTEAFF. CDR3 DNA: TGCGCCAGCAGTCCTGATCCGCCCGGGAGGGCCTTGGACACTGAAGCTTTCTTT. The V and J genes are TRBV23-1 and TRBJ1-1; D call uncertain. TRBV23-1 is known as an ORF, though its function is uncertain. CDR3 length equals 18 residues. The V end lost 4 bases, the J end lost 3 bases, and 24 bases lay between the germline ends.

The chain is built from TRBV6-6 and TRBJ1-2; 9 positions agree with TRBD1. The CDR3 runs 13 residues. Germline CDR1 is MNHNY and CDR2 is SVGAGI (reference sequence). J gave up 8 bases and V 6 bases, and 7 bases lay outside the gene matches. The CDR3 DNA sequence: TGTGCCAGCAGCCCGGGACAGGGCTCAGGCTACACCTTC. Its protein product is CASSPGQGSGYTF.

The CDR3 reads CASSSRLAGYNEQFF. CDR3 nucleotide sequence: TGTGCCAGCAGTTCCAGACTAGCGGGATACAATGAGCAGTTCTTC. The rearrangement uses TRBV28 and TRBJ2-1; 11 bases fit TRBD2. V shed 4 bases and J 4 bases; nucleotides not matched to a gene: 3. The CDR3 extends over 15 amino acids. Per germline, CDR1 MDHEN and CDR2 SYDVKM.

This chain connects TRBV4-1 to TRBJ2-4, with TRBD2 as a possible D gene (6 bases). Germline V gene data show CDR1 as MGHRA and CDR2 as YSYEKL. V lost 3 bases, J lost 1 base, and 25 bases lay in between. The CDR3 is 20 amino acids. In DNA form, the CDR3 reads TGCGCCAGCAGCCACGGGCAGCAGTTTCCTTCAAGCGGGGCCAAAAACATTCAGTACTTC. Encoded protein: CASSHGQQFPSSGAKNIQYF.

This sequence joins TRBV12-5 and TRBJ1-2; a possible D gene is TRBD1 (6 bases). CDR1 is LGHNT and CDR2 is FRNRAP in the germline V gene. V was trimmed by 6 bases and J by 7 bases, leaving 12 bases between them. The CDR3 has 12 residues. CDR3 coding DNA: TGTGCTAGTGGAGGGGACAATCCTGGCTACACCTTC. The encoded protein is CASGGDNPGYTF.

This clone was observed a single time. The chain combines TRBV11-3 with TRBJ1-1, with TRBD1 as a possible D gene (6 bases). The germline V gene has CDR1 SGHNT and CDR2 YENEEA. Trimming took off 5 bases at V and 4 bases at J, with 17 bases between the two ends. The length of the CDR3 is 15 residues. CDR3 protein: CASSPSHRESTEAFF. The CDR3 DNA reads as TGTGCCAGCAGCCCCTCACACAGGGAATCCACTGAAGCTTTCTTT.